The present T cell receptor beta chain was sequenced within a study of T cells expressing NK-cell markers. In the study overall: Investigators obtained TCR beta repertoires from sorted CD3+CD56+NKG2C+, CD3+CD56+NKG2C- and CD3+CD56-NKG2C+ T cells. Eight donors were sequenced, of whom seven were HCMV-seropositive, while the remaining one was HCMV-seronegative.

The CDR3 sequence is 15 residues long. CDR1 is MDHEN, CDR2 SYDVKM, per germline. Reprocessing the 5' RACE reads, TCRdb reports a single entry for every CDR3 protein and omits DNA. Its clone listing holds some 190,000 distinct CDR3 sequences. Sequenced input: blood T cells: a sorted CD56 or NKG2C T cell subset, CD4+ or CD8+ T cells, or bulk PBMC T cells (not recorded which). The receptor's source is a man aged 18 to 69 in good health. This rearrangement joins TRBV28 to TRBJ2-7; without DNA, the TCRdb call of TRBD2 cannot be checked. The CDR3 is CASSPVLESAYEQYF.